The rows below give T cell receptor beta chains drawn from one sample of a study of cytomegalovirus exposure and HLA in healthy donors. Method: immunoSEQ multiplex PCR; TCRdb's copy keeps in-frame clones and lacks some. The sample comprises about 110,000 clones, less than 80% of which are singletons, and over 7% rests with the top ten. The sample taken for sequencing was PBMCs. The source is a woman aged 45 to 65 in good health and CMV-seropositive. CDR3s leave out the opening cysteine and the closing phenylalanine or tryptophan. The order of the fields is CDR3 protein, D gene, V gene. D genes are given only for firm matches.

CDR3aa: ASTREYQETQY
d_gene: NA
v_gene: TRBV6-1

CDR3aa: ASSQGPRGLAETQY
d_gene: NA
v_gene: TRBV4-3

CDR3aa: ASSKSGDTQY
d_gene: NA
v_gene: TRBV27

CDR3aa: ASATQGRGYGYT
d_gene: NA
v_gene: TRBV5-4

CDR3aa: ASRSGTGARGEQF
d_gene: TRBD1
v_gene: TRBV27

CDR3aa: SVAGANEKLF
d_gene: NA
v_gene: TRBV29-1

CDR3aa: ASSPGTGSRLSGANVLT
d_gene: TRBD1
v_gene: TRBV7-3

CDR3aa: ASSYDTPYEQY
d_gene: NA
v_gene: TRBV7-2

CDR3aa: ATSRGRGRLNTEAF
d_gene: NA
v_gene: TRBV15

CDR3aa: ASSLFAEETQY
d_gene: NA
v_gene: TRBV5-1

CDR3aa: ASTVEREWYEQY
d_gene: TRBD2
v_gene: TRBV2

CDR3aa: ATDLGGQGNIQY
d_gene: TRBD1
v_gene: TRBV6-1

CDR3aa: ASSYNQQVRTEAF
d_gene: NA
v_gene: TRBV6-6

CDR3aa: ASSDFRTSGSRAQY
d_gene: TRBD2
v_gene: TRBV27

CDR3aa: ASSSPGATNEKLF
d_gene: NA
v_gene: TRBV7-9

CDR3aa: ATSRDQAGPYNEQF
d_gene: TRBD2
v_gene: TRBV15

CDR3aa: ASSVGVGGPSYEQY
d_gene: NA
v_gene: TRBV9

CDR3aa: ASSLAGSTQY
d_gene: NA
v_gene: TRBV5-1

CDR3aa: ASSLRQGALSYEQY
d_gene: TRBD1
v_gene: TRBV28

CDR3aa: ASSEAGGSGNTIY
d_gene: TRBD1
v_gene: TRBV9

CDR3aa: ASSEALLREQY
d_gene: NA
v_gene: TRBV2

CDR3aa: ASGLFIGGGNSPLH
d_gene: NA
v_gene: TRBV12-5

CDR3aa: ASSQELQGAYEQY
d_gene: TRBD1
v_gene: TRBV4-3

CDR3aa: ASSLGQGYEQY
d_gene: NA
v_gene: TRBV13

CDR3aa: ASSPGLSGNTIY
d_gene: NA
v_gene: TRBV7-2

CDR3aa: ASTPSGGITDTQY
d_gene: TRBD2
v_gene: TRBV6-5

CDR3aa: ASSETGGAGTDTQY
d_gene: TRBD1
v_gene: TRBV25-1

CDR3aa: ASSPEGVDTEAF
d_gene: NA
v_gene: TRBV4-1

CDR3aa: ASSLAFVDTEAF
d_gene: NA
v_gene: TRBV7-2

CDR3aa: AISGPGQGYTEAF
d_gene: TRBD1
v_gene: TRBV10-3

CDR3aa: ASSPRGGGSQPQH
d_gene: NA
v_gene: TRBV7-9

CDR3aa: SVDAGGSTGELF
d_gene: TRBD2
v_gene: TRBV29-1

CDR3aa: ASSSLGSGNEQF
d_gene: NA
v_gene: TRBV7-3

CDR3aa: ASSRGTSGNEQF
d_gene: TRBD2
v_gene: TRBV7-6

CDR3aa: ASSPAWGRDGYT
d_gene: NA
v_gene: TRBV5-1

CDR3aa: ASSELGDTRGTEAF
d_gene: NA
v_gene: TRBV10-2

CDR3aa: ASSLASGGSGETQY
d_gene: TRBD2
v_gene: TRBV7-2

CDR3aa: ASSLALAGATGFQETQY
d_gene: TRBD2
v_gene: TRBV5-1

CDR3aa: SVLVVGYEQY
d_gene: NA
v_gene: TRBV29-1

CDR3aa: ASSDSRAGYT
d_gene: NA
v_gene: TRBV6-1

CDR3aa: ASSLGQANTEAF
d_gene: TRBD1
v_gene: TRBV7-2

CDR3aa: ASSRDRALDEQY
d_gene: TRBD1
v_gene: TRBV2

CDR3aa: ASSQAAPGDQNTEAF
d_gene: NA
v_gene: TRBV23-1

CDR3aa: ASSGLQGAPYGYT
d_gene: TRBD1
v_gene: TRBV9

CDR3aa: ASRDSSGGKETQY
d_gene: TRBD2
v_gene: TRBV6-1

CDR3aa: ATSLDRKNSQY
d_gene: TRBD1
v_gene: TRBV15

CDR3aa: ASSLLAGGRNEQF
d_gene: TRBD2
v_gene: TRBV14

CDR3aa: ASSLDRAAYEQY
d_gene: NA
v_gene: TRBV7-2

CDR3aa: ASSFEGAGNTIY
d_gene: TRBD1
v_gene: TRBV5-4

CDR3aa: SHSGCLAGGFLEQY
d_gene: TRBD2
v_gene: TRBV29-1

CDR3aa: ASSSGTGGSSPLH
d_gene: TRBD1
v_gene: TRBV18

CDR3aa: ASSIGGGSLSYNEQF
d_gene: TRBD2
v_gene: TRBV19